Following are 18 T cell receptor beta chains from one sample sequenced in a study of blood T cells in healthy people across ages (dated by TCRdb to about 2015). The library came from 5' RACE. The sequencer was an Illumina HiSeq 2500. A second PCR of 7 to 11 cycles was run with a J-beta primer mix and a sample-barcoded 5' primer. The public reads were quality trimmed at Q25 with fastp and then assembled into clones with MiXCR by TCRdb, keeping productive beta chains. When rows share a CDR3 protein, they turn into one entry using the most common DNA and genes. The sample table lists 650,000 to 800,000 distinct CDR3 sequences, more than 40% of them with a count of one. Of the sample, approximately 19% is held by the ten largest clones. What was sequenced was blood. The receptors here all came from a man aged 60 to 75 in good health.

This clonotype was seen just once. The rearrangement links TRBV4-1 to TRBJ2-3, with TRBD2 matching 9 bases. J lost 4 bases, V lost 0 bases, and 5 bases had no gene match. The CDR3 is 16 amino acids. CDR1 and CDR2 from the germline V gene are MGHRA and YSYEKL. Here the CDR3 reads CASSQDSGSTADTQYF. In DNA, the CDR3 is TGCGCCAGCAGCCAAGATAGCGGGAGTACTGCAGATACGCAGTATTTT.

The gene calls are TRBV12-3 or TRBV12-4 and TRBJ1-2, with 9 bases matching TRBD1. The V gene end was trimmed by 7 bases and the J gene end by 6 bases; junction bases not matched to a gene: 6. The CDR3 has 13 residues. The CDR3 DNA is TGTGCCAGCAACCGGGACAGGGATCATGGCTACACCTTC. This gives the protein CASNRDRDHGYTF.

This clonotype was observed a few times. The V gene is TRBV20-1, the J gene TRBJ1-2, with TRBD1 as a possible D gene (6 bases). V was trimmed by 5 bases and J by 3 bases, leaving 19 bases between them. The CDR3 is 15 amino acids. Germline CDR1 is DFQATT and CDR2 is SNEGSKA (reference sequence). CDR3 nucleotide sequence: TGCAGTGCTTCACCTTGGAGGGCAGGGGACTATGGCTACACCTTC. It is translated as CSASPWRAGDYGYTF.

A few counts support this clonotype. V gene TRBV6-5 combines with J gene TRBJ2-1; D is undetermined. The V gene's germline CDR1 is MNHEY and CDR2 SVGAGI. V dropped 10 bases and J dropped 0 bases, with 19 bases sitting between them. This CDR3 has 16 residues. The CDR3 loop is CATQNAVGRSYNEQFF. The CDR3 nucleotides read TGTGCCACCCAAAACGCGGTTGGCCGCTCCTACAATGAGCAGTTCTTC.

The rearrangement uses TRBV4-3 and TRBJ1-2, with TRBD1 matching over 8 bases. Germline values: CDR1 LGHNA, CDR2 YSLEER. J lost 6 bases, V lost 1 base, and 16 bases had no gene match. This CDR3 is built from 18 residues. The CDR3 here is CASSQAGQAKRHLNGYTF. Written as DNA, the CDR3 is TGCGCCAGCAGCCAAGCGGGACAGGCGAAGCGCCATTTGAATGGCTACACCTTC.

This clonotype was recorded a few times. V usage is TRBV6-1 and J usage is TRBJ1-6; possible D gene TRBD1, 5 bases. Germline V gene data show CDR1 as MNHNS and CDR2 as SASEGT. Trimming took 7 bases from V and 5 from J, leaving 12 bases between them. The CDR3 loop spans 14 amino acids. Here the CDR3 reads CASNWDSNNSPLHF. The CDR3 bases are TGTGCCAGCAACTGGGACTCGAATAATTCACCCCTCCACTTT.

The chain couples TRBV12-3 or TRBV12-4 to TRBJ2-7; D may be TRBD2 (6 bases). With 6 bases removed from V and 7 bases from J, the gap between germline ends came to 10 bases. The CDR3 is 11 residues long. The CDR3 sequence is CASRFGGEQYF. CDR3 coding DNA: TGTGCCAGCAGGTTCGGGGGTGAGCAGTACTTC.

The chain recombines TRBV7-9 with TRBJ2-1, with D perhaps matching TRBD1 or TRBD2 (5 bases each). Trimming took off 1 base at V and 7 bases at J, with 17 bases between the two ends. The germline gives CDR1 SEHNR, CDR2 FQNEAQ (reference sequence). CDR3 length: 16 amino acids. The CDR3 DNA is TGTGCCAGCAGCTTAGGGGAAGGGACCCCGAAGAATGAGCAGTTCTTC. It encodes CASSLGEGTPKNEQFF.

The J gene is TRBJ2-3, the V gene TRBV9; 15 bases are a match to TRBD2. CDR1 and CDR2 (germline): SGDLS, YYNGEE. The length of the CDR3 is 17 residues. V was clipped by 3 bases and J by 2 bases; unmatched bases: 4. The CDR3 coding sequence is TGTGCCAGCAGCGAGGGGACTAGCGGGGGGAACACAGATACGCAGTATTTT. Protein: CASSEGTSGGNTDTQYF.

On this clonotype: This may be a read error: a much more frequent sequence differs by one nucleotide. The chain is built from TRBV27 and TRBJ1-5; possibly TRBD1 for D (5 bases). V dropped 4 bases and J dropped 4 bases, with 14 bases sitting between them. Germline-derived CDR1 and CDR2 are MNHEY and SMNVEV (reference sequence). The CDR3 is made up of 15 amino acids. The CDR3 sequence: CASSSQEAGNQPQHF. DNA of the CDR3: TGTGCCAGCAGTTCACAGGAGGCTGGAAATCAGCCCCAGCATTTT.

This clonotype appeared a few times. The chain links TRBV20-1 to TRBJ2-5, with a tentative D call TRBD2 (6 bases). Between the trimmed V and J ends, which lost 6 bases and 1 base, there was a span of 18 bases. CDR1 DFQATT and CDR2 SNEGSKA come from the germline V gene (reference sequence). The CDR3 is 15 residues long. The CDR3 loop reads CSARDKSGVQETQYF. Here the CDR3 DNA reads TGCAGTGCCAGGGATAAGTCGGGGGTCCAAGAGACCCAGTACTTC.

At least ten counts were recorded for this clonotype. The chain carries TRBV20-1 and TRBJ1-1; D gene unclear. Germline lookup yields CDR1 DFQATT and CDR2 SNEGSKA (reference sequence). V was clipped by 0 bases and J by 0 bases, with 8 bases between them. This CDR3 is 14 amino acids long. CDR3 nucleotides: TGCAGTGCTAGAGATCCCAATGTGAACACTGAAGCTTTCTTT. The encoded protein is CSARDPNVNTEAFF.

This clonotype was counted only a few times. This chain joins TRBV5-1 and TRBJ2-1, with 7 bases lining up with TRBD2. The CDR3 runs 12 residues. The germline CDR1 and CDR2 sequences are SGHRS and YFSETQ. V shed 3 bases, J shed 15 bases, and the junction held 9 bases outside the gene matches. The CDR3 protein is CASSWSRGVLFF. Here the CDR3 DNA reads TGCGCCAGCAGCTGGTCCCGGGGGGTTTTGTTCTTC. The full variable domain, with the rest looked up from reference TRBV5-1 and TRBJ2-1, is KAGVTQTPRYLIKTRGQQVTLSCSPISGHRSVSWYQQTPGQGLQFLFEYFSETQRNKGNFPGRFSGRQFSNSRSEMNVSTLELGDSALYLCASSWSRGVLFFGPGTRLTVL.

The V gene is TRBV5-1, the J gene TRBJ2-3, with no clear D. Trimming left V 1 base short and J 5 bases short, with 11 bases between. The CDR3 spans 14 residues. Germline assignment: CDR1 SGHRS and CDR2 YFSETQ. CDR3: CASSLMDGGDTQYF. The CDR3 nucleotides read TGCGCCAGCAGCTTGATGGACGGCGGAGATACGCAGTATTTT.

V and J are TRBV18 and TRBJ1-1; 7 nucleotides match TRBD1. In germline, CDR1 is KGHSH, CDR2 LQKENI. With 7 bases clipped from V and 1 base from J, the junction kept 6 bases outside the gene matches. The CDR3 totals 14 residues. The CDR3 spells CASYRQGWNTEAFF. Written as DNA, the CDR3 is TGTGCCAGCTACCGACAGGGCTGGAACACTGAAGCTTTCTTT.

J is TRBJ1-1 and V is TRBV20-1; no firm D call. This CDR3 spans 9 amino acids. Per the germline V gene, CDR1 is DFQATT and CDR2 is SNEGSKA (reference sequence). Trimming pared 3 bases from V and 6 bases from J, leaving 2 bases between. CDR3 bases: TGCAGTGCTAGGGCTGAAGCTTTCTTT. This gives the protein CSARAEAFF.

This clonotype was counted only a few times. The chain combines TRBV7-9 with TRBJ2-7; 10 positions match TRBD1. The CDR3 covers 16 residues. V gave up 5 bases and J gave up 4 bases; unmatched junction bases: 11. In germline, CDR1 is SEHNR, CDR2 FQNEAQ (reference sequence). The CDR3 spells CASSASTGGRWYEQYF. CDR3 sequence (DNA): TGTGCCAGCAGCGCGTCGACAGGGGGCAGGTGGTACGAGCAGTACTTC.

CDR3 protein: CASSAGVGNSPLHF. In DNA form, the CDR3 reads TGTGCCAGCAGCGCAGGGGTCGGTAATTCACCCCTCCACTTT. The rearrangement links TRBV6-4 to TRBJ1-6; the D gene is possibly TRBD1 (6 bases). Germline values: CDR1 MRHNA, CDR2 SNTAGT. This CDR3 spans 14 amino acids. The germline V and J ends were trimmed by 6 bases and 6 bases, with 12 bases remaining between them.